The clone carrying this T cell receptor (beta chain) has more than one count but fewer than ten. The antigen remains unidentified. This specimen comes from a study of identical twins. General study results and limits: Zero-insertion analyses might be partly confounded by invariant T cells like MAIT and iNKT. Out-of-frame alpha sequences shared by twins showed excess low generation probability. It was out-of-frame TCR alpha sharing in monozygotic twins that models underestimated.

CDR1 SGHVS and CDR2 FNYEAQ come from the germline V gene. Trimming took off 2 bases at V and 3 bases at J, with 17 bases between the two ends. This CDR3 is 16 amino acids long. MiXCR, applied by TCRdb to the 5' RACE reads, yields one record per CDR3 protein. The data show fewer than 250,000 distinct CDR3 sequences, around 7% seen once. These same records also appear under a second study, on yellow fever vaccine responses in identical twins.

The genes are TRBV7-6 and TRBJ2-7; weak D call: TRBD2 (7 bases). The clonotype comes from a young woman in good health. Material for sequencing was memory (CD45RO+) T cells sorted from blood. CDR3 region: CASSLSSSGGFYEQYF. The CDR3 DNA follows: TGTGCCAGCAGCTTAAGTTCGTCGGGGGGCTTCTACGAGCAGTACTTC. The full variable domain, rest sourced from reference TRBV7-6 and TRBJ2-7, is GAGVSQSPRYKVTKRGQDVALRCDPISGHVSLYWYRQALGQGPEFLTYFNYEAQQDKSGLPNDRFSAERPEGSISTLTIQRTEQRDSAMYRCASSLSSSGGFYEQYFGPGTRLTVT.